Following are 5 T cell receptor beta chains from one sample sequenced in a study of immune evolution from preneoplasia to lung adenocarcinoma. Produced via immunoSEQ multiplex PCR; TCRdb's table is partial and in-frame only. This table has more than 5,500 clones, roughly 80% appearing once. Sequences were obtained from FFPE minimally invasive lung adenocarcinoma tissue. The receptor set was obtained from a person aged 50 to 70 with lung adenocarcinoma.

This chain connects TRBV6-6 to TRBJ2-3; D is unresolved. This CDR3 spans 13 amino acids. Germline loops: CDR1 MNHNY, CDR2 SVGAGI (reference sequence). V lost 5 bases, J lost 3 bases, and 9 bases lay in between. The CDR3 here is CASSPAETDTQYF. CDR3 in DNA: TGTGCCAGCAGTCCAGCAGAGACAGATACGCAGTATTTT.

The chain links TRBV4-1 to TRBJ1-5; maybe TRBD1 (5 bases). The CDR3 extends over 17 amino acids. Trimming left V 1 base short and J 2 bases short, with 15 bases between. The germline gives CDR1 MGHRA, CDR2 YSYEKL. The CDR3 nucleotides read TGCGCCAGCAGCCAAGGGGTTGGGGCATCGGGCAATCAGCCCCAGCATTTT. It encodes CASSQGVGASGNQPQHF.

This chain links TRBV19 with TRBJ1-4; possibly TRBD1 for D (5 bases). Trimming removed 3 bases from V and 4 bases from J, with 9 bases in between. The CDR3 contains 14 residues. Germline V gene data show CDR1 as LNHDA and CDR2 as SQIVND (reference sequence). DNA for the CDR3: TGTGCCAGTAGTATGCAAAGGGGTAATGAAAAACTGTTTTTT. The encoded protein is CASSMQRGNEKLFF.

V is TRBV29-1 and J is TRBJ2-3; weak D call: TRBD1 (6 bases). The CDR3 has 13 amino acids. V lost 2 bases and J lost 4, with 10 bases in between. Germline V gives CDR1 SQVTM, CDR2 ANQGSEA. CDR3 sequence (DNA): TGCAGCGTTGAACAGGGGACGGCAGATACGCAGTATTTT. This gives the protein CSVEQGTADTQYF.

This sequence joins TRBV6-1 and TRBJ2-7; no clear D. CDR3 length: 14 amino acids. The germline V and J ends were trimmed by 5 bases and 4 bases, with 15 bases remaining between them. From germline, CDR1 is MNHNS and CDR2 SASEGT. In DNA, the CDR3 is TGTGCCAGCAGTACAGCTTTCCCGCCTTACGAGCAGTACTTC. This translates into CASSTAFPPYEQYF.